This TCR beta chain came from a study of blood T cells in healthy people across ages. Of note for this clonotype: The antigen remains undetermined.

Study-level points and caveats: In older individuals, TCR beta diversity per million T cells was lower, falling roughly linearly with age. Changes in expanded clonotypes were possibly confounded, as the CMV status of donors was unknown. Naive CD4+ cells and diversity were both higher in long-lived donors than in aged donors.

With 1 base removed from V and 0 bases from J, the gap between germline ends came to 16 bases. Germline CDR1 reads SGHTA; CDR2 reads FQGNSA. The CDR3 has 19 amino acids. The authors ran a second PCR of about 7 to 12 cycles using a sample-barcoded 5' primer and a J-beta primer mix. MiXCR, run by TCRdb on the 5' RACE reads, gives a single entry per CDR3 protein. The data hold about 1.7 million distinct CDR3 sequences, with 28% observed a single time. The rearrangement uses TRBV7-2 and TRBJ2-6; TRBD1 might be the D (5 bases). Specimen: blood. The source of this sequence is a woman aged 25 to 39 in good health. CDR3 DNA sequence: TGTGCCAGCAGCTTAGGTCATGAGACAGACAGCTCTGGGGCCAACGTCCTGACTTTC. As protein: CASSLGHETDSSGANVLTF.